This TCR beta chain was retrieved from a study of T cell changes during pregnancy in multiple sclerosis. V lost 0 bases and J lost 10; bases outside the gene matches: 4. This CDR3 region has 15 residues. CDR1 is MRHNA, CDR2 SNTAGT, per germline. This clone is classed as medium-sized. Measured with immunoSEQ multiplex PCR; TCRdb has only the in-frame clones, and not every one. This sample has 25,000 to 35,000 clones, with 88% found just once. The sequencing here drew on CD8+ T cells from peripheral blood mononuclear cells, taken in the second trimester of pregnancy. This TCR was sampled from a female donor with multiple sclerosis, enrolled in a pregnancy study. This chain connects TRBV6-4 to TRBJ1-6, with 9 bases lining up with TRBD1. CDR3 protein: CASSDSTGGNSPLHF. For the CDR3, the DNA is TGTGCCAGCAGTGACTCAACAGGGGGCAACTCACCCCTCCACTTT.